This T cell receptor beta chain comes out of a study of vaccination and CD4 T cells after COVID-19. As regards this clonotype: Its antigen is still unknown.

Treatment specified: roughly 10-day PBMC culture with coronavirus spike peptide pools or control peptides (ViraFEST assay). Pre-COVID-19 pandemic sampling (2011-2018) yielded the unexposed donor's CD4+ T cells. Unmatched junction bases numbered 9, after V lost 3 bases and J lost 6 bases. There are 16 residues in the CDR3. CDR1 and CDR2 from the germline V gene are SGHRS and YFSETQ. The assay that was used to sequence DNA from cultured CD4+ T cells was the Oncomine TCR Beta short-read assay. Each CDR3 protein is one row after TCRdb ran MiXCR on the PCR reads. This table has fewer than 7,500 distinct CDR3 sequences, about 60% appearing once.

The TCR comes from a human donor in good health. Sequenced sample: CD4+ T cells from blood, cultured in vitro. The chain uses TRBV5-1 and TRBJ1-6; 7 bases align to TRBD1. The CDR3 region is CASSWGTEVPNSPLHF. DNA for the CDR3: TGCGCCAGCAGCTGGGGGACAGAAGTCCCTAATTCACCCCTCCACTTT.